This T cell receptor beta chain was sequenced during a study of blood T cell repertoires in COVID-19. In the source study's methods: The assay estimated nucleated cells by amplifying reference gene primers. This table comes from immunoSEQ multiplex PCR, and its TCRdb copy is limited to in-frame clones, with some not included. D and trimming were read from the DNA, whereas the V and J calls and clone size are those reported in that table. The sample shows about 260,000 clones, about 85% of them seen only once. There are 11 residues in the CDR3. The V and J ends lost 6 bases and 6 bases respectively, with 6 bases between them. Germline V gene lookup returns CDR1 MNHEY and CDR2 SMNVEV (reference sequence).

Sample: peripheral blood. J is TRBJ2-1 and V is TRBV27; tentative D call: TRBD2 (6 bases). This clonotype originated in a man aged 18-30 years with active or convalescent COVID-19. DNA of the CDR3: TGTGCCAGCAGGGGGGGCAATGAGCAGTTCTTC. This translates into CASRGGNEQFF.